This entry lists 25 T cell receptor beta chains sequenced from one sample in a study of T cell changes during pregnancy in multiple sclerosis. Assay: immunoSEQ multiplex PCR; the TCRdb copy retains only in-frame clones and omits some. The table includes under 70,000 clones, about 93% detected once. The sequences come from CD4+ T cells from peripheral blood mononuclear cells, collected after pregnancy. Every receptor here comes from a female donor with multiple sclerosis, enrolled in a pregnancy study.

V is TRBV6-1 and J is TRBJ1-5; no definite D call. The CDR3 spans 15 residues. Trimming cost V 1 base and J 1 base, with 8 bases left between them. CDR1 is MNHNS and CDR2 is SASEGT in the germline V gene. CDR3 bases: TGTGCCAGCAGTGAAGAACTTTTCAGCAATCAGCCCCAGCATTTT. Translation gives CASSEELFSNQPQHF.

V and J are TRBV6-6 and TRBJ1-4; no firm D call. The V gene lost 3 bases and the J gene lost 8 bases, with 13 bases spanning the gap. Germline CDR1 and CDR2: MNHNY and SVGAGI (reference sequence). The CDR3 runs to 14 residues. CDR3 amino acids: CASSYLNRGEKLFF. The CDR3 coding sequence is TGTGCCAGCAGTTATCTTAACCGGGGAGAAAAACTGTTTTTT.

V usage is TRBV4-2 and J usage is TRBJ1-2; weak D call: TRBD1 (5 bases). Trimming cost V 1 base and J 5 bases, with 11 bases left between them. This CDR3 contains 14 residues. Germline values: CDR1 LGHNA, CDR2 YNFKEQ. The CDR3 sequence: CASSQGDWRYGYTF. The CDR3 region has the DNA TGTGCCAGCAGCCAAGGGGACTGGAGGTATGGCTACACCTTC.

The chain combines TRBV6-6 with TRBJ2-7; TRBD2 agrees at 11 bases. Unmatched junction bases numbered 5, after V lost 1 base and J lost 6 bases. The CDR3 has 15 residues. CDR1 is MNHNY, CDR2 SVGAGI, per germline (reference sequence). CDR3 DNA: TGTGCCAGCAGTTACTTAACTAGCGGGGGAAGCGAGCAGTACTTC. This gives the protein CASSYLTSGGSEQYF.

J is TRBJ1-2 and V is TRBV5-1; 10 nucleotides align to TRBD1. The CDR3 has 16 residues. The V gene end was trimmed by 0 bases and the J gene end by 1 base; junction bases not matched to a gene: 3. Per the germline V gene, CDR1 is SGHRS and CDR2 is YFSETQ. CDR3 nucleotide sequence: TGCGCCAGCAGCTTGGGGGGACAGGGGATTAACTATGGCTACACCTTC. Its translation is CASSLGGQGINYGYTF.

The chain employs TRBV5-1 and TRBJ2-3, with D possibly matching TRBD1 (6 bases). Trimming cost V 2 bases and J 2 bases, with 12 bases left between them. Germline V lookup: CDR1 SGHRS, CDR2 YFSETQ. The CDR3 length is 15 residues. The CDR3 sequence is CASSFDRDTTDTQYF. The CDR3 coding sequence is TGCGCCAGCAGCTTCGACCGGGACACCACAGATACGCAGTATTTT.

The J gene is TRBJ2-7, the V gene TRBV13; 9 bases are a match to TRBD1. Germline loops: CDR1 PRHDT, CDR2 FYEKMQ (reference sequence). Trimming cost V 5 bases and J 6 bases; bases outside gene matches: 11. There are 15 residues in the CDR3. The CDR3 spells CASSPPGQGMGEQYF. In DNA, the CDR3 is TGTGCCAGCAGCCCACCGGGACAGGGAATGGGCGAGCAGTACTTC.

This chain uses TRBV9 with TRBJ2-1; D may be TRBD1 (5 bases). CDR3 length: 14 residues. V was clipped by 0 bases and J by 3 bases, with 7 bases between them. The V gene's germline CDR1 is SGDLS and CDR2 YYNGEE. The CDR3 DNA follows: TGTGCCAGCAGCGTAGGGGGCTTCTACAATGAGCAGTTCTTC. This encodes CASSVGGFYNEQFF.

This clone occurred once. The rearrangement uses TRBV19 and TRBJ1-1, with D perhaps TRBD1 (6 bases). CDR3 length equals 12 residues. Trimming took off 9 bases at V and 5 bases at J, with 13 bases between the two ends. CDR1 is LNHDA and CDR2 is SQIVND in the germline V gene (reference sequence). The CDR3, as DNA: TGTGCCAGCGCCTCACAGGGTACTGAAGCTTTCTTT. Residues: CASASQGTEAFF.

The rearrangement uses TRBV5-1 and TRBJ1-1; 11 bases are shared with TRBD1. CDR1 SGHRS and CDR2 YFSETQ come from the germline V gene. There are 17 residues in the CDR3. The trim removed 4 bases at V and 5 bases at J, leaving 13 bases unmatched. The CDR3 reads CASSAGWTGGKRTEAFF. DNA for the CDR3: TGCGCCAGCAGCGCCGGGTGGACAGGGGGCAAAAGAACTGAAGCTTTCTTT.

The chain employs TRBV5-4 and TRBJ2-3; 8 bases fit TRBD2. The CDR3 extends over 15 amino acids. Trimming removed 3 bases from V and 0 bases from J; junction bases left unmatched: 3. The germline gives CDR1 SGHNT, CDR2 YYREEE (reference sequence). The CDR3 reads CASSSRGGSTDTQYF. The CDR3 DNA is TGTGCCAGCAGCTCCCGGGGGGGGAGCACAGATACGCAGTATTTT.

J is TRBJ1-5 and V is TRBV6-6; D is uncertain. The ends were cut back, 5 bases at V and 9 bases at J, with 14 bases in the middle. Germline values: CDR1 MNHNY, CDR2 SVGAGI (reference sequence). This CDR3 spans 13 amino acids. The CDR3 loop reads CASSPTVQAPQHF. The CDR3 region has the DNA TGTGCCAGCAGTCCAACCGTCCAAGCGCCCCAGCATTTT.

This clone came up once. The chain carries TRBV7-3 and TRBJ2-3; D not resolved. This CDR3 region has 13 residues. Per germline, CDR1 SGHTA and CDR2 FQGTGA. V shed 4 bases and J shed 1 base, with 6 bases lying between them. The CDR3 protein is CASSYPGTDTQYF. CDR3 DNA: TGTGCCAGCAGCTATCCCGGCACAGATACGCAGTATTTT.

The rearrangement uses TRBV29-1 and TRBJ2-4, with 7 bases that match TRBD2. The CDR3 is made up of 14 amino acids. With 4 bases clipped from V and 3 bases from J, the junction kept 6 bases outside the gene matches. In germline, CDR1 is SQVTM, CDR2 ANQGSEA. CDR3 bases: TGCAGCGTTGGGGGGGGTGGGGGCAAAAACATTCAGTACTTC. It translates to CSVGGGGGKNIQYF.

The J gene is TRBJ2-5, the V gene TRBV5-4; 11 bases line up with TRBD1. This CDR3 contains 15 residues. Germline V gives CDR1 SGHNT, CDR2 YYREEE (reference sequence). After removal of 3 bases from V and 2 bases from J, the junction contained 3 bases not matched to a gene. CDR3 in amino acids: CASSSGTGGQETQYF. The DNA of the CDR3 is TGTGCCAGCAGCTCCGGGACAGGGGGACAAGAGACCCAGTACTTC.

The genes are TRBV30 and TRBJ2-7; the D gene is possibly TRBD2 (5 bases). This CDR3 is 15 amino acids long. Between the trimmed V and J ends, which lost 3 bases and 7 bases, there was a span of 22 bases. The germline V gene has CDR1 GTSNPN and CDR2 SVGIG (reference sequence). The CDR3 sequence: CAWSKGNFVPGEQYF. As DNA, the CDR3 is TGTGCCTGGAGCAAAGGGAATTTTGTTCCGGGAGAGCAGTACTTC.

The gene calls are TRBV18 and TRBJ2-1; 13 nucleotides align to TRBD2. Germline CDR1 reads KGHSH; CDR2 reads LQKENI. The CDR3 is 17 residues long. J was trimmed by 0 bases and V by 4 bases; bases with no gene match: 3. CDR3 bases: TGTGCCAGCTCACTCCGGACTAGCGGGAGCTCCTACAATGAGCAGTTCTTC. This translates into CASSLRTSGSSYNEQFF.

This clone was picked up a small number of times. The genes are TRBV29-1 and TRBJ1-1; D unresolved. Germline V gene data show CDR1 as SQVTM and CDR2 as ANQGSEA. V was clipped by 6 bases and J by 3 bases, with 5 bases between them. The CDR3 is made up of 10 amino acids. The CDR3 nucleotides are TGCAGCGTGAGGGACACTGAAGCTTTCTTT. Residues: CSVRDTEAFF.

The chain is built from TRBV28 and TRBJ2-2; 7 bases line up with TRBD1. Germline V gene data show CDR1 as MDHEN and CDR2 as SYDVKM. The CDR3 contains 16 residues. Trimming cost V 6 bases and J 6 bases; bases outside gene matches: 13. The CDR3 spells CASSRGRGQRAGELFF. As DNA, the CDR3 is TGTGCCAGCAGCCGGGGAAGGGGGCAAAGGGCCGGGGAGCTGTTTTTT.

This chain uses TRBV25-1 with TRBJ2-3; maybe TRBD2 (5 bases). This CDR3 contains 14 residues. The V gene's germline CDR1 is MGHDK and CDR2 SYGVNS. The V and J ends lost 1 base and 3 bases respectively, with 8 bases between them. The CDR3: CASSELGVTDTQYF. The DNA for the CDR3 is TGTGCCAGCAGTGAATTGGGAGTTACAGATACGCAGTATTTT.

J is TRBJ2-1 and V is TRBV5-1; possible D gene TRBD1, 6 bases. The CDR3 length is 16 residues. Germline V lookup: CDR1 SGHRS, CDR2 YFSETQ. V lost 0 bases to trimming and J lost 0 bases, with 10 bases between them. The CDR3 protein is CASSLDRENSYNEQFF. The CDR3 bases are TGCGCCAGCAGCTTGGACAGGGAGAACTCCTACAATGAGCAGTTCTTC.

This chain connects TRBV18 to TRBJ1-3; a possible D gene is TRBD1 (5 bases). Looked up from germline, CDR1 is KGHSH and CDR2 is LQKENI. V gave up 4 bases and J gave up 4 bases, with 20 bases separating them. The CDR3 sequence is 17 residues long. In nucleotides, the CDR3 is TGTGCCAGCTCACGCCCTTGGGTGGGGCAGGGCGGAAACACCATATATTTT. Amino acids: CASSRPWVGQGGNTIYF.

V gene TRBV6-1 combines with J gene TRBJ2-5; D is uncertain. CDR3 length: 15 amino acids. The V gene lost 5 bases and the J gene lost 3 bases, with 16 bases spanning the gap. Germline values: CDR1 MNHNS, CDR2 SASEGT. The CDR3 DNA follows: TGTGCCAGCAGTCCCCTAACCCGCATTAAAGAGACCCAGTACTTC. Protein product: CASSPLTRIKETQYF.

This clone has just a few counts. For the CDR3, the DNA is TGTGCCTGCTCACAAGTTAACTATGGCTACACCTTC. Translated, it gives CACSQVNYGYTF. This chain connects TRBV30 to TRBJ1-2; D unclear. This CDR3 spans 12 amino acids. Germline assignment: CDR1 GTSNPN and CDR2 SVGIG (reference sequence). V gave up 6 bases and J gave up 1 base, with 9 bases separating them.

This clone has only one observation. The rearrangement links TRBV5-1 to TRBJ2-5; TRBD2 matches at 14 bases. Unmatched junction bases numbered 8, after V lost 0 bases and J lost 4 bases. Germline V gene sequence: CDR1 SGHRS, CDR2 YFSETQ. The CDR3 covers 18 residues. CDR3 sequence (DNA): TGCGCCAGCAGCTTGGACCAATCCGGGACTAGCGGGAGAGAGACCCAGTACTTC. Residues: CASSLDQSGTSGRETQYF.